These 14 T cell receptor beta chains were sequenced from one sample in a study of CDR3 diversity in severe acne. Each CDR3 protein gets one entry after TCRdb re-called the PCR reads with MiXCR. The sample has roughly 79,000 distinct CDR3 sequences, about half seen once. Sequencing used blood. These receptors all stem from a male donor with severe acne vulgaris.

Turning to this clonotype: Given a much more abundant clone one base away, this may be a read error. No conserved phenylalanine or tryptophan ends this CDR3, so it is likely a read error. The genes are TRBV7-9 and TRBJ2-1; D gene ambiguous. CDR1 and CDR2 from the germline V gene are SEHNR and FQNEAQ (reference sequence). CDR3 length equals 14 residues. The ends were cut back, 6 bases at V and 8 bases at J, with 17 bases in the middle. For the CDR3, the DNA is TGTGCCAGCAGTCCCCTTTCCTCTGGCGATGAGCAGTTCTGC. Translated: CASSPLSSGDEQFC.

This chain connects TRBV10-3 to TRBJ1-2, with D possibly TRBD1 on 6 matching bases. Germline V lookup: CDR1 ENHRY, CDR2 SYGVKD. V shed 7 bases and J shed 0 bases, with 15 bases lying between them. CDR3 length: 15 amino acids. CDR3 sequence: CAINGPGATNYGYTF. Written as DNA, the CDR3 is TGTGCCATCAATGGTCCAGGGGCAACTAACTATGGCTACACCTTC.

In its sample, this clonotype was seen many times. The CDR3 nucleotides read TGCGCCAGCAGCTTGTTAGGCGGGACGGAATACAATGAGCAGTTCTTC. This encodes CASSLLGGTEYNEQFF. This chain links TRBV5-1 with TRBJ2-1; TRBD2 is a possible D gene (6 bases). With 1 base removed from V and 4 bases from J, the gap between germline ends came to 15 bases. The CDR3 is made up of 16 amino acids. Germline CDR1 reads SGHRS; CDR2 reads YFSETQ.

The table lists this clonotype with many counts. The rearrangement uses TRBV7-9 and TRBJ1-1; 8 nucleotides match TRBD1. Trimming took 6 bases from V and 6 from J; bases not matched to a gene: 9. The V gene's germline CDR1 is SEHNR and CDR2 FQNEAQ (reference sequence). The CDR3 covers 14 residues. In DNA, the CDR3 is TGTGCCAGCAGACGACCTGACAGGGGCCCTGAAGCTTTCTTT. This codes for CASRRPDRGPEAFF.

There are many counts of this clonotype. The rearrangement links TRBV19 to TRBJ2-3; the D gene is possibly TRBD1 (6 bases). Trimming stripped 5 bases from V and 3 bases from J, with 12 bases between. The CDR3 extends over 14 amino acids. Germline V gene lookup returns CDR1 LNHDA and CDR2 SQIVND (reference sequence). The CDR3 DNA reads TGTGCCAGTAGTTGGGACATCGGTACAGATACGCAGTATTTT. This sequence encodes CASSWDIGTDTQYF.

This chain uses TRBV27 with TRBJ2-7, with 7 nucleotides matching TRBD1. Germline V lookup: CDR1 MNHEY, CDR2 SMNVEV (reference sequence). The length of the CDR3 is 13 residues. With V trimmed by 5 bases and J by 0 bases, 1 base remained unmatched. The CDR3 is CASSRTGSYEQYV. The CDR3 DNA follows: TGTGCCAGCAGTCGGACAGGCTCCTACGAGCAGTACGTC.

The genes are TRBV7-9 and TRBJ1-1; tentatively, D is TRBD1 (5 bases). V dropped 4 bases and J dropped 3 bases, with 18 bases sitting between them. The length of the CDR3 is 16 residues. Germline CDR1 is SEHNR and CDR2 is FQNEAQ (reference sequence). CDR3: CASSSAGRYGYTEAFF. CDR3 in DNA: TGTGCCAGCAGCTCGGCGGGGCGGTATGGCTACACTGAAGCTTTCTTT. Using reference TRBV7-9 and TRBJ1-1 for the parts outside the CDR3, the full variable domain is DTGVSQNPRHKITKRGQNVTFRCDPISEHNRLYWYRQTLGQGPEFLTYFQNEAQLEKSRLLSDRFSAERPKGSFSTLEIQRTEQGDSAMYLCASSSAGRYGYTEAFFGQGTRLTVV.

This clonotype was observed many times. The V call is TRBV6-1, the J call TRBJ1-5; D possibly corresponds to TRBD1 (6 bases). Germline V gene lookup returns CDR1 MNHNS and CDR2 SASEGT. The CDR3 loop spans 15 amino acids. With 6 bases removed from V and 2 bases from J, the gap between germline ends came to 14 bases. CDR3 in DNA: TGTGCCAGCAGCCGACCTGGGGGGCGCAATCAGCCCCAGCATTTT. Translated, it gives CASSRPGGRNQPQHF.

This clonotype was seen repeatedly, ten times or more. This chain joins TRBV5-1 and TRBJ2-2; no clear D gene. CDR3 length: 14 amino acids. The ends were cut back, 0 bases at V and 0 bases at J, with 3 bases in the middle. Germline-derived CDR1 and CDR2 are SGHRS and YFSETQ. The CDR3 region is CASSLDSNTGELFF. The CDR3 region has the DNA TGCGCCAGCAGCTTGGACTCGAACACCGGGGAGCTGTTTTTT. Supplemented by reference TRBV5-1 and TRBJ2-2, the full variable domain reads KAGVTQTPRYLIKTRGQQVTLSCSPISGHRSVSWYQQTPGQGLQFLFEYFSETQRNKGNFPGRFSGRQFSNSRSEMNVSTLELGDSALYLCASSLDSNTGELFFGEGSRLTVL.

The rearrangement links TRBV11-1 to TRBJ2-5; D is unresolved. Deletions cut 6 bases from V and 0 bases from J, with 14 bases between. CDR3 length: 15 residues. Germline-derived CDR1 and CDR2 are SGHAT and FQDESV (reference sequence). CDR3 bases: TGTGCCAGCAGTCCTACCCCACGGTACCAAGAGACCCAGTACTTC. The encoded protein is CASSPTPRYQETQYF.

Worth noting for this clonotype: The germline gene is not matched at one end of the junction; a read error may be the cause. CDR3 loop: CAISDAPGGTYEQYF. As DNA, the CDR3 is TGTGCCATCAGCGACGCTCCCGGGGGGACCTATGAGCAGTACTTC. The chain is built from TRBV10-3 and TRBJ2-7, with 7 nucleotides matching TRBD2. In germline, CDR1 is ENHRY, CDR2 SYGVKD. CDR3 size: 15 residues.

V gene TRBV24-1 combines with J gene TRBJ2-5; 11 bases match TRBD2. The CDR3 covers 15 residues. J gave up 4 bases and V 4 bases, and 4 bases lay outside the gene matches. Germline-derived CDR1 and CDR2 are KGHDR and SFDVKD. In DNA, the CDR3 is TGTGCCACCAGTGACACTAGCGGGAGTGGAGAGACCCAGTACTTC. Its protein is CATSDTSGSGETQYF.

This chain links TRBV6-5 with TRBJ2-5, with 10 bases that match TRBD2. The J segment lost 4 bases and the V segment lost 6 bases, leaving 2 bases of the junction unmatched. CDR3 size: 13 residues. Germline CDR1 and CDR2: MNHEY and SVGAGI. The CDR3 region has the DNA TGTGCCAGCAGATCTAGCGGGAGAGAGACCCAGTACTTC. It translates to CASRSSGRETQYF.

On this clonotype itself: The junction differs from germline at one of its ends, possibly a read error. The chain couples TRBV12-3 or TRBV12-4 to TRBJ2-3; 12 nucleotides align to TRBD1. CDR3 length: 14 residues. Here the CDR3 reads CASKGTGGTDTQYF. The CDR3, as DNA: TGTGCCAGCAAGGGGACAGGGGGCACTGATACGCAGTATTTT.